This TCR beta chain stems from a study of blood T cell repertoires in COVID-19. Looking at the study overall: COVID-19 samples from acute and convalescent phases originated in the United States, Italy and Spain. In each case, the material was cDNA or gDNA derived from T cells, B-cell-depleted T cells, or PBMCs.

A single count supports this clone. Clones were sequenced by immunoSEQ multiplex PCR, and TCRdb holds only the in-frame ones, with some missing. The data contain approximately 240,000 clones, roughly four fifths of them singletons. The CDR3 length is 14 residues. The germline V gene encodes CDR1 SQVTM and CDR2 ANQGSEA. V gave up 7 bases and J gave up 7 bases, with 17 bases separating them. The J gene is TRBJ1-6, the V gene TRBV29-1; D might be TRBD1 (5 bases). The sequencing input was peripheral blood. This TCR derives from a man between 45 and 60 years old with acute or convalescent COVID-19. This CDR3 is CSAQTGGSNSPLHF. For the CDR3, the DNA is TGCAGCGCGCAAACCGGGGGGTCCAATTCACCCCTCCACTTT.